This TCR beta chain was sequenced during a study of identical twins. Study-level results: Abundant beta clonotypes from cord blood bore fewer insertions; memory repertoires lacked this pattern. Modeled out-of-frame TCR alpha sharing in monozygotic twins fell below observed levels. The same donors were not followed; conclusions instead depended on cross-sectional statistical analysis.

Only a few counts were recorded for this clonotype. The antigen is undetermined. TCRdb fed the 5' RACE reads into MiXCR, producing one record per CDR3 protein. The table records around 490,000 distinct CDR3 sequences, 13% to 15% of them present only once. V was clipped by 1 base and J by 9 bases, with 20 bases between them. This CDR3 has 16 residues. CDR1 is LNHNV, CDR2 YYDKDF, per germline (reference sequence). These data were also filed under a second study, of yellow fever vaccine responses in identical twins. That work adds: Twins' vaccine T cell response reportedly seemed partly convergent, partly personalized.

The sequencing sample was made of CD4+ T cells sorted from blood. The chain links TRBV15 to TRBJ2-3; D is unresolved. The origin of this receptor is a woman between 18 and 29 years old in good health. CDR3: CATSRVNGQSQSTQYF. CDR3 nucleotide sequence: TGTGCCACCAGCAGAGTAAATGGGCAGTCCCAGAGCACGCAGTATTTT.